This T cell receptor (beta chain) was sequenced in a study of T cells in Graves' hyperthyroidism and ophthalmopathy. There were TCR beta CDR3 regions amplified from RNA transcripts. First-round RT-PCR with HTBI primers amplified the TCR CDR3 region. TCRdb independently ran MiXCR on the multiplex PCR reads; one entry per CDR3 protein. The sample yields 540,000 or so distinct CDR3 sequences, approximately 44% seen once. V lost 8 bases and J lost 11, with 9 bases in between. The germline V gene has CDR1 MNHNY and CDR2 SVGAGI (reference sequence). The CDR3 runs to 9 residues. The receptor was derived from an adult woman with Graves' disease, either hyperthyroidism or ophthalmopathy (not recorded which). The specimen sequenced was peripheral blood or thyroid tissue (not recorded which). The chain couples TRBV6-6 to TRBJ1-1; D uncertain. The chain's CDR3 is CASPLEAFF. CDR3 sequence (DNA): TGTGCCAGCCCCTTAGAGGCTTTCTTT.